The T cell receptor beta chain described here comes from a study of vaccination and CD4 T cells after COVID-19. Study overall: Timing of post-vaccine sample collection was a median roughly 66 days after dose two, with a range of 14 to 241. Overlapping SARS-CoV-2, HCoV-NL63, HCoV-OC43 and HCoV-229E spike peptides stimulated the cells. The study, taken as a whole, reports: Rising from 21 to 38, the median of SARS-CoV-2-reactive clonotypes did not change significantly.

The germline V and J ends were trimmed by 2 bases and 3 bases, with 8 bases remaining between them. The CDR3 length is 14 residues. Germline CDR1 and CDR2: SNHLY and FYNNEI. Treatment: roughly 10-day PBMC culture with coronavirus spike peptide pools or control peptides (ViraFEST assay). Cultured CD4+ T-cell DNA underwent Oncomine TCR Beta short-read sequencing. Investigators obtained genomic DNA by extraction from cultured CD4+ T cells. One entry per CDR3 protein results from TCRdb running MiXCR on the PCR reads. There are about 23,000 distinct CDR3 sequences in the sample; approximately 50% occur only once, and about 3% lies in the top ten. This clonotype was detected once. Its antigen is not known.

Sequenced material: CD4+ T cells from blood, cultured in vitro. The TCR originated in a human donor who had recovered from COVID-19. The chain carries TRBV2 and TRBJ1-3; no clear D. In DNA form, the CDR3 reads TGTGCCAGCAGTGAAAGGGCCAATGGAAACACCATATATTTT. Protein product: CASSERANGNTIYF.